These T cell receptor beta chains were read from a single sample in a study of T cell responses to AZD1222 COVID-19 vaccine. Produced via immunoSEQ multiplex PCR; TCRdb's table is partial and in-frame only. The table lists over 100,000 clones, roughly 88% of them singletons, with over 10% in the top ten. The specimen comprised peripheral blood, sampled on day 0 of MenACWY control vaccination. Receptor source: an adult in good health. The CDR3 runs from the conserved cysteine through the conserved F or W. The D gene is left open where the match is weak. A row's size may be missing; if present it is once, few, many or a size class.

j_gene	v_gene	d_gene	abundance	CDR3aa	CDR3nt
TRBJ2-3	TRBV10-1	.	.	CASTGPSSTDTQYF	TGCGCCAGCACTGGACCTTCTAGCACAGATACGCAGTATTTT
TRBJ1-1	TRBV4-1	.	.	CASSQVYTLNTEAFF	TGCGCCAGCAGCCAAGTCTACACCTTGAACACTGAAGCTTTCTTT
TRBJ2-1	TRBV7-9	TRBD2	.	CASSSLAGGPHNEQFF	TGTGCCAGCAGCTCTCTAGCGGGGGGGCCCCACAATGAGCAGTTCTTC
TRBJ2-1	TRBV5-6	.	.	CASSFTRDSYNEQFF	TGTGCCAGCAGCTTCACCCGGGACTCCTACAATGAGCAGTTCTTC
TRBJ2-3	TRBV29-1	.	.	CSVLSENTDTQYF	TGCAGCGTCCTTAGCGAAAACACAGATACGCAGTATTTT
TRBJ1-1	TRBV5-1	.	.	CASSLVGELTEAFF	TGCGCCAGCAGCTTGGTAGGGGAGCTCACTGAAGCTTTCTTT
TRBJ2-1	TRBV28	.	.	CASRPPGPTTYNEQFF	TGTGCCAGCAGGCCCCCGGGACCCACGACCTACAATGAGCAGTTCTTC
TRBJ1-1	TRBV28	.	.	CASSPLWTVTEAFF	TGTGCCAGCAGTCCCCTTTGGACAGTCACTGAAGCTTTCTTT
TRBJ1-3	TRBV4-3	TRBD1	.	CASSSYGQVGNTIYF	TGCGCCAGCAGTTCCTATGGACAGGTGGGAAACACCATATATTTT
TRBJ2-5	TRBV5-6	.	.	CASSLGQGLMETQYF	TGTGCCAGCAGCTTGGGGCAGGGTTTGATGGAGACCCAGTACTTC
TRBJ1-1	TRBV10-3	.	.	CAARTLMNTEAFF	TGTGCCGCCAGGACCCTCATGAACACTGAAGCTTTCTTT
TRBJ1-5	TRBV28	TRBD1	medium-sized	CASSFAGQGPGPGSNQPQHF	TGTGCCAGCAGTTTCGCTGGACAGGGGCCCGGTCCCGGGAGCAATCAGCCCCAGCATTTT
TRBJ2-5	TRBV4-3	.	once	CASSQDPEETQYF	TGCGCCAGCAGCCAAGACCCAGAAGAGACCCAGTACTTC
TRBJ1-1	TRBV9	.	.	CASSARASHTEAFF	TGTGCCAGCAGCGCTCGGGCTTCCCACACTGAAGCTTTCTTT
TRBJ2-7	TRBV5-1	.	.	CASSIGSSYEQYF	TGCGCCAGCAGCATTGGGAGCTCCTACGAGCAGTACTTC
TRBJ1-3	TRBV5-1	.	.	CASSLAGDGRSLGSIYF	TGCGCCAGCAGCTTGGCCGGGGACGGCCGATCCCTGGGTTCCATATATTTT
TRBJ1-6	TRBV5-1	TRBD1	.	CASSLGTGINSPLHF	TGCGCCAGCAGCTTGGGGACAGGGATTAATTCACCCCTCCACTTT
TRBJ1-2	TRBV20-1	.	.	CSAYNYGYTF	TGCAGTGCTTATAACTATGGCTACACCTTC
TRBJ2-5	TRBV5-1	TRBD2	.	CASSLALAGQETQYF	TGCGCCAGCAGCTTGGCTCTAGCGGGGCAAGAGACCCAGTACTTC
TRBJ2-5	TRBV5-1	TRBD2	.	CASSPGSGEETQYF	TGCGCCAGCAGCCCGGGGAGCGGGGAAGAGACCCAGTACTTC
TRBJ1-1	TRBV5-1	.	once	CASSGPGTHMNTEAFF	TGCGCCAGCAGCGGACCCGGGACACACATGAACACTGAAGCTTTCTTT
TRBJ2-3	TRBV6-6	.	once	CASTRWGLSMADTQYF	TGTGCCAGCACGCGTTGGGGACTCTCCATGGCAGATACGCAGTATTTT
TRBJ1-5	TRBV10-2	TRBD1	once	CASSPAGGGSNQPQHF	TGCGCCAGCAGTCCAGCCGGAGGGGGCAGCAATCAGCCCCAGCATTTT
TRBJ2-2	TRBV28	.	.	CATAAAFNTGELFF	TGTGCCACGGCCGCGGCTTTTAACACCGGGGAGCTGTTTTTT
TRBJ1-4	TRBV28	.	.	CASRPTSRRVTNEKLFF	TGTGCCAGCAGGCCGACTTCACGCAGGGTAACTAATGAAAAACTGTTTTTT
TRBJ1-1	TRBV27	.	few	CASSPEGGAGRAFF	TGTGCCAGCAGTCCCGAGGGGGGGGCAGGGAGAGCTTTCTTT
TRBJ1-3	TRBV7-6	TRBD1	.	CASSKEGGRSGNTIYF	TGTGCCAGCAGCAAAGAAGGGGGCCGCTCTGGAAACACCATATATTTT
TRBJ1-1	TRBV3-1/TRBV3-2	.	.	CASSSSAGQGTEAFF	TGTGCCAGCAGCTCTTCCGCCGGGCAGGGTACTGAAGCTTTCTTT
TRBJ2-1	TRBV5-1	.	.	CASSRRDANEQFF	TGCGCCAGCAGCCGCCGGGACGCCAATGAGCAGTTCTTC
TRBJ2-7	TRBV5-5	.	.	CASSFIHEQYF	TGTGCCAGCAGCTTCATCCACGAGCAGTACTTC
TRBJ2-7	TRBV7-2	TRBD2	.	CASSPIHGLAGGYEQYF	TGTGCCAGCAGCCCAATCCACGGACTAGCGGGGGGTTACGAGCAGTACTTC
TRBJ2-7	TRBV4-1	.	.	CASRAKDPGPYEQYF	TGCGCCAGCAGAGCCAAGGACCCGGGACCCTACGAGCAGTACTTC
TRBJ1-2	TRBV14	.	.	CASSSTGYYGYTF	TGTGCCAGCAGCTCGACAGGCTACTATGGCTACACCTTC
TRBJ1-1	TRBV5-1	.	.	CASSLDGVNTEAFF	TGCGCCAGCAGCTTGGACGGGGTTAACACTGAAGCTTTCTTT
TRBJ1-3	TRBV6-5	TRBD1	once	CAIGDRIDSGNTIYF	TGTGCCATCGGGGACAGAATAGACTCTGGAAACACCATATATTTT
TRBJ2-1	TRBV4-3	TRBD2	few	CASSQLAGVYNEQFF	TGCGCCAGCAGCCAATTAGCGGGAGTATACAATGAGCAGTTCTTC
TRBJ1-1	TRBV19	.	.	CASSIDRARSVNTEAFF	TGTGCCAGTAGTATAGATCGGGCCCGGTCCGTGAACACTGAAGCTTTCTTT
TRBJ2-7	TRBV18	TRBD1	.	CASSRTDRGREQYF	TGTGCCAGCTCACGGACCGACAGGGGGCGCGAGCAGTACTTC
TRBJ2-5	TRBV29-1	TRBD2	.	CSVGAASGQETQYF	TGCAGCGTTGGAGCGGCTAGCGGACAAGAGACCCAGTACTTC
TRBJ2-1	TRBV7-8	TRBD2	.	CASSLPLPGLDYNEQFF	TGTGCCAGCAGCTTACCTTTGCCGGGACTAGACTACAATGAGCAGTTCTTC
TRBJ1-1	TRBV30	.	.	CAWSSPTEAFF	TGTGCCTGGAGTAGCCCCACTGAAGCTTTCTTT